These 10 T cell receptor beta chains were all obtained from the same sample, sequenced in a study of Tregs in tolerant kidney transplant recipients (dated 2019 in TCRdb). The library was generated by the immunoSEQ multiplex PCR assay. Drawn from immuneACCESS, this table holds only the in-frame rearrangements with V and J called that TCRdb kept. Clones are partly lost; checked studies trace under half to an unresolved V gene and leave the rest unexplained. The sample yields tens of thousands of clones; about 90% were counted once. The leading ten clones occupy about 0.75% of the sample. The sequenced material came from Tregs from blood. Source of these receptors: a human donor in good health.

The rearrangement links TRBV5-4 to TRBJ1-1, with unresolved D. There are 15 residues in the CDR3. Germline V gene lookup returns CDR1 SGHNT and CDR2 YYREEE (reference sequence). V dropped 0 bases and J dropped 2 bases, with 11 bases sitting between them. CDR3 region: CASSLGGNSNTEAFF. DNA of the CDR3: TGTGCCAGCAGCTTGGGGGGAAACAGCAACACTGAAGCTTTCTTT.

This chain connects TRBV6-1 to TRBJ1-1, with 7 bases fitting TRBD1. The CDR3 loop spans 13 amino acids. Losses at the gene ends were 6 bases for V and 7 bases for J; bases not matched to a gene: 8. Germline assignment: CDR1 MNHNS and CDR2 SASEGT. The CDR3 nucleotides are TGTGCCAGCAGCGACTTGTGGACAGGTGAAGCTTTCTTT. Protein: CASSDLWTGEAFF.

The chain couples TRBV2 to TRBJ2-5; D remains ambiguous. Between the trimmed V and J ends, which lost 7 bases and 1 base, there was a span of 10 bases. Germline CDR1 reads SNHLY; CDR2 reads FYNNEI. The CDR3 is 13 amino acids. CDR3 loop: CASTLGIQETQYF. In nucleotides, the CDR3 is TGTGCCAGCACCCTGGGGATCCAAGAGACCCAGTACTTC.

CDR3: CASSSGVRNTIYF. The CDR3 coding sequence is TGTGCCAGCTCATCTGGTGTGAGAAACACCATATATTTT. This chain joins TRBV18 and TRBJ1-3, with D uncertain. Germline V gene lookup returns CDR1 KGHSH and CDR2 LQKENI. There are 13 residues in the CDR3. Trimming removed 5 bases from V and 5 bases from J, with 10 bases in between.

V and J are TRBV4-2 and TRBJ1-2; tentative D call: TRBD1 (5 bases). The CDR3 totals 14 residues. The ends were cut back, 4 bases at V and 2 bases at J, with 11 bases in the middle. Germline lookup yields CDR1 LGHNA and CDR2 YNFKEQ. As DNA, the CDR3 is TGTGCCAGCAGCCCGAGGGGTATGAACTATGGCTACACCTTC. Translated: CASSPRGMNYGYTF.

The J gene is TRBJ1-5, the V gene TRBV5-1, with D perhaps matching TRBD1 (5 bases). Per germline, CDR1 SGHRS and CDR2 YFSETQ. Trimming pared 3 bases from V and 2 bases from J, leaving 9 bases between. The CDR3 has 14 amino acids. The CDR3, as DNA: TGCGCCAGCAGCTACCAGGGCGGCAATCAGCCCCAGCATTTT. Translation: CASSYQGGNQPQHF.

The chain links TRBV29-1 to TRBJ2-4; perhaps TRBD1 as D (5 bases). V was cut by 4 bases and J by 2 bases, with 9 bases left in between. This CDR3 is 13 amino acids long. Germline lookup yields CDR1 SQVTM and CDR2 ANQGSEA. This CDR3 reads CSVARGTKNIQYF. The CDR3 DNA reads as TGCAGCGTTGCTAGGGGAACCAAAAACATTCAGTACTTC.

V is TRBV6-1 and J is TRBJ2-5; D perhaps matches TRBD1 (6 bases). V gave up 2 bases and J gave up 5 bases, with 9 bases separating them. The CDR3 runs to 13 residues. The germline CDR1 and CDR2 sequences are MNHNS and SASEGT. CDR3 sequence reads: CASSETGWETQYF. CDR3 in DNA: TGTGCCAGCAGTGAAACAGGGTGGGAGACCCAGTACTTC.

This clone was counted once. This rearrangement joins TRBV7-9 to TRBJ1-1; 7 bases fit TRBD1. Trimming removed 0 bases from V and 5 bases from J; junction bases left unmatched: 3. The CDR3 has 14 residues. From germline, CDR1 is SEHNR and CDR2 FQNEAQ (reference sequence). This CDR3 reads CASSLAQGVTEAFF. The DNA of the CDR3 is TGTGCCAGCAGCTTAGCGCAGGGGGTGACTGAAGCTTTCTTT. Drawing the rest from reference TRBV7-9 and TRBJ1-1, the complete variable domain is DTGVSQNPRHKITKRGQNVTFRCDPISEHNRLYWYRQTLGQGPEFLTYFQNEAQLEKSRLLSDRFSAERPKGSFSTLEIQRTEQGDSAMYLCASSLAQGVTEAFFGQGTRLTVV.

The chain combines TRBV5-1 with TRBJ1-1; D call uncertain. Trimming shortened V by 9 bases and J by 11 bases, and 17 bases separated the two germline ends. CDR3 length: 11 residues. Looked up from germline, CDR1 is SGHRS and CDR2 is YFSETQ. The CDR3 spells CAIPRSQGAFF. DNA for the CDR3: TGCGCCATCCCCCGTTCCCAAGGGGCTTTCTTT.